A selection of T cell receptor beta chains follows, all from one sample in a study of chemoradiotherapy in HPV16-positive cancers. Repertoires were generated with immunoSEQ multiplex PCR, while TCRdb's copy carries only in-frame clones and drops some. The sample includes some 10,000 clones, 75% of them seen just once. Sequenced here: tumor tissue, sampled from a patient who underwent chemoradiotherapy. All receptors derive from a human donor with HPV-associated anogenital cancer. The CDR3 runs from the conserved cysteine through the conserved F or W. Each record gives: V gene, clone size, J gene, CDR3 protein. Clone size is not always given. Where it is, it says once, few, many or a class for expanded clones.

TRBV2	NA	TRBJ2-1	CASSELGPGDNEQFF
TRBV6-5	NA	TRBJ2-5	CASSRDPTGEETQYF
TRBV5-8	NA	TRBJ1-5	CASSTVTGWIVQPQHF
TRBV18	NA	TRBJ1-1	CASSSGQSEAFF
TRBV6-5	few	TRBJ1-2	CASSYSSRSQGYTF
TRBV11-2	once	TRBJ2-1	CASSLLGLAGAFYNEQFF
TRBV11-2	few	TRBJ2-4	CASSSRLAKNIQYF
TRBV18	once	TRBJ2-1	CASSPNRGREQFF
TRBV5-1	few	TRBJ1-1	CASSLPIIGTGEAFF
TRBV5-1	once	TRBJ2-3	CASSSGGATDTQYF
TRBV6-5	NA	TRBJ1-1	CASSYHGVGNTEAFF
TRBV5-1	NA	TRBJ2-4	CASAGGSKNIQYF
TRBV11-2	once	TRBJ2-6	CASSLGTANVLTF
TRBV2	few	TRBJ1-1	CASSELGNTEAFF
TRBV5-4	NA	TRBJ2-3	CASSQGLEVTDTQYF
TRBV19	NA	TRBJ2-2	CASSPPGLAGGTGELFF
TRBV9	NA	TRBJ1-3	CASSVGHVSGNTIYF
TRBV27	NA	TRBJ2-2	CASSPSSGRAVRTGELFF
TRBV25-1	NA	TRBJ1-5	CASSDQGLNQPQHF
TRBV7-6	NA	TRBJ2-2	CASSLFGGANTGELFF
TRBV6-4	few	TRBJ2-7	CASLDPPQGINYEQYF
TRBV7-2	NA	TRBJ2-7	CASSSGVASVYEQYF
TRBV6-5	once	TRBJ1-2	CASSPGPRGYTF
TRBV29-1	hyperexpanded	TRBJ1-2	CSVGDSVNYGYTF
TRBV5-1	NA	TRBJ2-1	CASSLGTSGRSDEQFF
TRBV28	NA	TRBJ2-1	CASSLPRGSRNEQFF
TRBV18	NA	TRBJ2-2	CASSPRPGTRNTGELFF
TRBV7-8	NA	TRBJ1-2	CASSLGVRVAYGYTF
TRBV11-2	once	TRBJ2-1	CASRNYGYRQFF
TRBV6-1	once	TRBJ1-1	CASTAGRMNTEAFF
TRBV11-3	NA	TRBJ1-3	CASSLHAMTGNTIYF
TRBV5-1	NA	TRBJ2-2	CASDPGTANTGELFF
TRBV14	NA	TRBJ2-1	CASSQGEAYNEQFF
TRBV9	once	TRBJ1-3	CASSVVSFSGNTIYF
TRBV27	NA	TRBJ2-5	CASSLSGLAWETQYF
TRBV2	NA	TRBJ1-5	CASSFREGDQPQHF
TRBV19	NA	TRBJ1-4	CASSISVGRNEKLFF
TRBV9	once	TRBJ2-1	CASSVRGLASINEQFF
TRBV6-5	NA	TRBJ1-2	CASSYSHRSGYTF
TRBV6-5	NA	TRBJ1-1	CASSYKRGTGDGAFF
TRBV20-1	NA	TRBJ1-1	CSAQQDIEAFF
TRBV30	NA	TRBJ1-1	CAWITGFNTEAFF
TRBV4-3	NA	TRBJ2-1	CASSPRTSGYNEQFF
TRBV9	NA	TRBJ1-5	CASGVGNQPQHF
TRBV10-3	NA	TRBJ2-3	CAISDPQDRGLTDTQYF
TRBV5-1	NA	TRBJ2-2	CASSLDPQGPTGLTGELFF
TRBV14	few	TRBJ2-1	CASSQSGGASNEQFF
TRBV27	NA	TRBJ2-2	CASSLTSSGELFF
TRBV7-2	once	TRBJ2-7	CASSLSGWGQGAYEQYF
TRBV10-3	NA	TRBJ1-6	CAIREGQGAPLHF
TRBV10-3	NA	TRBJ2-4	CAISESTGTTNIQYF
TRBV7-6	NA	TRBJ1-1	CASSSGQGITEAFF
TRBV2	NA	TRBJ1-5	CASSESSGGSSGQHF
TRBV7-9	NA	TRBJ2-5	CASSLTHLQQETQYF
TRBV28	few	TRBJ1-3	CASIKPGQGANTIYF
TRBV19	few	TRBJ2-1	CASSSKGEGNEQFF
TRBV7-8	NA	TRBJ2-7	CASSLRRDTYEQYF
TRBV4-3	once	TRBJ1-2	CASSQEGVGGYTF
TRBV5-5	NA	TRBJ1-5	CASSYRQGAYQPQHF